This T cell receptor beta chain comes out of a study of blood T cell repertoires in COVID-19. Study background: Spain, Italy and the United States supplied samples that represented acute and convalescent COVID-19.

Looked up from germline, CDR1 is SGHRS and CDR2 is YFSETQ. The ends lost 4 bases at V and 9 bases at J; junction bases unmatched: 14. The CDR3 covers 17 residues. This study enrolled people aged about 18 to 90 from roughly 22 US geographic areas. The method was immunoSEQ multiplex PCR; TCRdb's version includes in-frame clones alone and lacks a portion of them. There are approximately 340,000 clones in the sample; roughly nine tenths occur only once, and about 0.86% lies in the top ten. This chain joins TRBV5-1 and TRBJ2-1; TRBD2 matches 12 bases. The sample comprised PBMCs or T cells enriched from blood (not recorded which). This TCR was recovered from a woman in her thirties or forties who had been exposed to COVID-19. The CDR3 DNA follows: TGCGCCAGCAGCCTTTCCCTAGCGGGAGGGCCGGGGGGTGAGCAGTTCTTC. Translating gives CASSLSLAGGPGGEQFF.